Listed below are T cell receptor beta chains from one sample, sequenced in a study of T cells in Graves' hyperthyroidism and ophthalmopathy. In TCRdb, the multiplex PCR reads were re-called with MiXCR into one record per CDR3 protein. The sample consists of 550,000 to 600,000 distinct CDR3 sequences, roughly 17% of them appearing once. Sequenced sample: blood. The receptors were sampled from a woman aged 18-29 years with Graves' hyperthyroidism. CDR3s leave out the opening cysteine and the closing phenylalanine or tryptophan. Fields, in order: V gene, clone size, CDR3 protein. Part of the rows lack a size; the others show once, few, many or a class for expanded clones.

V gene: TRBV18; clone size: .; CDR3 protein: ASSQVPTSYQETQY
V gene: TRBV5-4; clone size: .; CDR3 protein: ASSLALGGGRTDTQY
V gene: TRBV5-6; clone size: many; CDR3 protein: ASSLGIRETQY
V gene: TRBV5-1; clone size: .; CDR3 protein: ASTRDTKGTEAF
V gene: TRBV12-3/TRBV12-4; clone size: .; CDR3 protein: ASTPRGMRTGELF
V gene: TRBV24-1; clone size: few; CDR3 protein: ATSDWDSGTTDTQY
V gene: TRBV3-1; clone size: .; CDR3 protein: ASSQVGTLTGELF
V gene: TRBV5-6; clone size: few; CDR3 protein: ASTPWGRGGESEKLF
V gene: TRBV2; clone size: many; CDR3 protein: ASMLGTSGYT
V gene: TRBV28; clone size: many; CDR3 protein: ASSGQGGDTQY
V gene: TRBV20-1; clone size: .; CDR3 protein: SASRGDEQF
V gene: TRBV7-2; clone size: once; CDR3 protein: ASSLLGLAGGVGEQY
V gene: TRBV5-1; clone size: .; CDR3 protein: ASRFGSSGSTFYEQY
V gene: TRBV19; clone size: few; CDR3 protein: ASSIRGSGYTDTQY
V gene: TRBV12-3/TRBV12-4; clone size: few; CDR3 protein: ASSLSGFGNTIY
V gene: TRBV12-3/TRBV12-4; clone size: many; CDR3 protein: ASRGDREGEQY
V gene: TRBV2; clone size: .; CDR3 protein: ASRGQDSSNQPQH
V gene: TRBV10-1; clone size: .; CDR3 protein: ATSRGLTYEQY
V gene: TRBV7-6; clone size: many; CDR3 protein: ASSSRTTGLAEAF
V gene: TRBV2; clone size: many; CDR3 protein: ASSVKTGGTDTQY
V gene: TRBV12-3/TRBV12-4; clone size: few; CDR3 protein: ASSFLSLNTEAF
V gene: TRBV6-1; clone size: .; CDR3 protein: ASSEYSRTNEQY
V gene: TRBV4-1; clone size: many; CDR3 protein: ASRRSGTPPDTQY
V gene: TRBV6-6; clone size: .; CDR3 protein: ASSYSGRNGELF
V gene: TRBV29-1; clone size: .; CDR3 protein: SIRLAGVSYEQY
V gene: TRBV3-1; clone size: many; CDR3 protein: ASSQAADRGYTDTQY
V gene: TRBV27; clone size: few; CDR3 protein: ASRGWTGEKLF
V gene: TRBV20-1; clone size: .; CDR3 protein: SAWTGGADTQY
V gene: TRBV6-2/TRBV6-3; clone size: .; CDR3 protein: ASRETSGRNEQF
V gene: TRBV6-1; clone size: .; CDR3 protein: ASEKYRVSNQPQH
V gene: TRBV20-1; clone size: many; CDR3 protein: SPHAKLASYNEQF
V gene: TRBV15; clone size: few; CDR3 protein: ATSRDPRGRIEAF
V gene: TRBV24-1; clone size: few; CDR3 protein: ATSEGRGELF
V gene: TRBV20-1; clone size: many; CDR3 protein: SAQDQGAQGLRYNEQF
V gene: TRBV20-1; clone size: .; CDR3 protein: SARDQGLSNYGYT
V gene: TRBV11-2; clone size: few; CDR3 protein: ASSLVGLGSYEQY
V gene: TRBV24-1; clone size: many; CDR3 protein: ATGTGGGNQPQH
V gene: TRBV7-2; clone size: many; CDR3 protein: ASSTSQGPYEQY
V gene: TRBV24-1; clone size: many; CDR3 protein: ATSPRQGAQTGELF
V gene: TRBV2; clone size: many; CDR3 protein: ASTMGRGPQH
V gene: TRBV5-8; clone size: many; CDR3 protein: ASSLSDRKGVGAEAF
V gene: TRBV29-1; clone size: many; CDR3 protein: SVAGLGDSNQPQH
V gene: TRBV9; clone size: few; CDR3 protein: ASSLIRAEAF
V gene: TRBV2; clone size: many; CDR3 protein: ASSVRTGNEKLF
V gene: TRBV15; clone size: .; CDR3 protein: ATSRDPPGGGSGANVLT
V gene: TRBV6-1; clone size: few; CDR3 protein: ASSEVGRGQGYT
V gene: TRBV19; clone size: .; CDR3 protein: ASNLGERYNEQF
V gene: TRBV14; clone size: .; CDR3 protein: ASKLAGGGNEQF
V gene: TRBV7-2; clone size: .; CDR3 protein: ASSLDPTGGETQY
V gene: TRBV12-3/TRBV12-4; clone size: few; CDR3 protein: ASSPRTENIQY
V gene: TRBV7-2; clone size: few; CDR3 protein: ASEGGTSYEQY
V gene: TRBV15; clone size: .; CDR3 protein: ATSGRLAGGNTGELF
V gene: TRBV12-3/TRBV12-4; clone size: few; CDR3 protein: ASRNAVGQPYGYT
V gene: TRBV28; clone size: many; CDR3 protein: ASSLFKGRASNEQF